Here is one TCR beta chain with its context. Its antigen remains unidentified. Measured with immunoSEQ multiplex PCR; TCRdb has only the in-frame clones, and not every one. The repertoire includes 40,000 to 65,000 clones, 84% of them detected once, and 7.5% to 10% sits in the top ten. The data originate from a study of T cell clones after liver transplantation. Study information: Pre-transplant mixed lymphocyte reactions yielded third-party-reactive TCRbeta sequences as comparators for graft-donor-reactive sequences. Three of the eight recipients were HCV-positive; the rest had non-autoimmune, non-viral transplant indications. Draws occurred before transplant, before withdrawal, and after complete or failed withdrawal.

Per the germline V gene, CDR1 is LNHDA and CDR2 is SQIVND (reference sequence). V shed 3 bases, J shed 2 bases, and the junction held 6 bases outside the gene matches. The CDR3 is 16 residues long. Findings of the study overall: Graft donor-reactive T cells possibly entered the graft instead of undergoing deletion.

The chain joins TRBV19 to TRBJ2-4; 8 nucleotides line up with TRBD1. The receptor comes from a human donor who received a liver transplant. The material was CD4+ T cells from blood, obtained before liver transplant. The CDR3 spells CASSIQGAGTKNIQYF. CDR3 sequence (DNA): TGTGCCAGTAGTATTCAGGGGGCAGGAACCAAAAACATTCAGTACTTC.